The next 8 T cell receptor beta chains were all read from a single sample in a study of early stage breast cancer tumors (dated by TCRdb to 2017 to 2019). The receptor library was made with the immunoSEQ multiplex PCR assay. The table comes from immuneACCESS by way of TCRdb, which keeps in-frame sequences with V and J called. Part of the clones is missing from these tables; in studies checked, under half for an unresolved V gene and the rest for unknown reasons. Present in this sample are roughly 30,000 clones, around 67% of which were seen just once. Of the sample, 4.5% to 5% falls within the top ten clones. The sequenced sample was blood. These TCRs come from a person aged 40 to 50 with breast cancer.

The gene calls are TRBV11-2 and TRBJ1-5; D gene uncertain. The length of the CDR3 is 13 residues. Per germline, CDR1 SGHAT and CDR2 FQNNGV. V shed 5 bases and J shed 6 bases, with 11 bases lying between them. CDR3 sequence: CASSPRHAQPQHF. The CDR3 DNA reads as TGTGCCAGCAGCCCTCGACATGCTCAGCCCCAGCATTTT.

This chain uses TRBV27 with TRBJ2-1; D not certain. Trimming took off 5 bases at V and 7 bases at J, with 6 bases between the two ends. Looked up from germline, CDR1 is MNHEY and CDR2 is SMNVEV (reference sequence). The CDR3 contains 11 residues. The CDR3 region has the DNA TGTGCCAGCAGTAAAGGGAATGAGCAGTTCTTC. Translating it yields CASSKGNEQFF.

This clone was observed a handful of times. DNA of the CDR3: TGTGCCATCATGGGCACAGATACGCAGTATTTT. Amino acid sequence: CAIMGTDTQYF. This chain links TRBV10-3 with TRBJ2-3; the D is unclear. Trimming cost V 7 bases and J 1 base, with 3 bases left between them. Germline V gene lookup returns CDR1 ENHRY and CDR2 SYGVKD. This CDR3 comprises 11 residues.

V and J are TRBV10-3 and TRBJ1-2; a weak D match, TRBD1 (5 bases). Germline V gene sequence: CDR1 ENHRY, CDR2 SYGVKD. Trimming cost V 2 bases and J 8 bases, with 12 bases left between them. This CDR3 has 13 residues. The CDR3 DNA is TGTGCCATCAGTGAGACTGGGGCAGAAGGCTACACCTTC. Protein sequence: CAISETGAEGYTF.

The genes are TRBV2 and TRBJ1-1, with TRBD1 identical over 7 bases. CDR1 is SNHLY, CDR2 FYNNEI, per germline. V dropped 4 bases and J dropped 6; count of bases not matched to a gene: 8. This CDR3 contains 14 residues. The DNA for the CDR3 is TGTGCCAGCAGTGGACAGGGAAATTTTGCTGAAGCTTTCTTT. This gives the protein CASSGQGNFAEAFF.

The CDR3 coding sequence is TGTGCCAGCAGTCCAAGGTTTAGCGGGGAGCTGTTTTTT. This encodes CASSPRFSGELFF. The chain has TRBV5-5 and TRBJ2-2, with D hard to call. The V and J ends lost 5 bases and 7 bases respectively, with 12 bases between them. Germline loops: CDR1 SGHKS, CDR2 YYEKEE (reference sequence). The CDR3 has 13 residues.

The chain links TRBV7-2 to TRBJ2-7; D gene unclear. Germline V gives CDR1 SGHTA, CDR2 FQGNSA. The CDR3 is 14 residues long. V lost 1 base to trimming and J lost 7 bases, with 14 bases between them. The CDR3 here is CASSLGAAASEQYF. The CDR3 nucleotides read TGTGCCAGCAGCTTAGGGGCTGCAGCGAGTGAGCAGTACTTC.

This chain joins TRBV6-5 and TRBJ2-7; TRBD1 might be the D (5 bases). In germline, CDR1 is MNHEY, CDR2 SVGAGI. The CDR3 has 14 residues. V was cut by 7 bases and J by 0 bases, with 13 bases left in between. The CDR3 loop is CASKLVQDSYEQYF. The CDR3, as DNA: TGTGCCAGCAAGCTTGTACAGGACTCCTACGAGCAGTACTTC.